Below, one T cell receptor (beta chain) is given with its context. Its antigen is not known. The study isolated at least 6.5 million PBMCs from each sample. Germline V gene lookup returns CDR1 SGHRS and CDR2 YFSETQ. The V segment lost 0 bases and the J segment 11 bases; nucleotides outside the gene matches: 7. The CDR3 is made up of 13 amino acids. The data are from a study of blood T cells in healthy people across ages. About the study: Template switching caught about one barcoded beta molecule for each two T cells.

Broader study findings: Strong correlation was found linking TCR beta diversity to naive T cell percentage.

Using a J-beta primer mix together with a sample-barcoded 5' primer, a second PCR was run for about 6 to 12 cycles. One entry per CDR3 protein, called by TCRdb with MiXCR from the 5' RACE reads. The table lists 550,000 to 800,000 distinct CDR3 sequences, about 21% of them singletons. The clonotype was recovered from a man in his 70s in good health. The V gene is TRBV5-1, the J gene TRBJ1-2, with TRBD1 identical over 7 bases. Sequencing was carried out using blood. The CDR3 DNA is TGCGCCAGCAGCTTGGCTGGACAGGTTGGGTACACCTTC. This translates into CASSLAGQVGYTF.